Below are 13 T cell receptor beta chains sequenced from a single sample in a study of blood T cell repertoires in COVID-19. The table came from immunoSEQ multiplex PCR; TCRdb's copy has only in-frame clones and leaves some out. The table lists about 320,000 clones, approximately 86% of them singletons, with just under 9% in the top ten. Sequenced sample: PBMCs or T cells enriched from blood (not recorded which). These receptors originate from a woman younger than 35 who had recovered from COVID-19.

Here the CDR3 DNA reads TGTGCCAGCAGTCAGGACTCTTTCTACGAGCAGTACTTC. Protein: CASSQDSFYEQYF. The genes are TRBV12-3 or TRBV12-4 and TRBJ2-7; a weak D match, TRBD2 (5 bases). The CDR3 has 13 residues. V was pared by 5 bases and J by 3 bases, with 11 bases between.

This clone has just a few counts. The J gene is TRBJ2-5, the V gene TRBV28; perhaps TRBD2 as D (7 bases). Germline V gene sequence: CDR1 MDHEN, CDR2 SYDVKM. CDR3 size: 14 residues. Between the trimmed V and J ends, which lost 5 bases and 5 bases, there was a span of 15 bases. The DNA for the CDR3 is TGTGCCAGCAGTCCTTCGGGGGGCTCGGAGACCCAGTACTTC. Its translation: CASSPSGGSETQYF.

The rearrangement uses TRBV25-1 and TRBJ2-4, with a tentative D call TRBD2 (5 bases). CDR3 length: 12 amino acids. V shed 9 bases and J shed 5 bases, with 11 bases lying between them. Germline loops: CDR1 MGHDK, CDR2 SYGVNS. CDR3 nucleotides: TGTGCCAGAAGAGAGGGTCAAAACATTCAGTACTTC. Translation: CARREGQNIQYF.

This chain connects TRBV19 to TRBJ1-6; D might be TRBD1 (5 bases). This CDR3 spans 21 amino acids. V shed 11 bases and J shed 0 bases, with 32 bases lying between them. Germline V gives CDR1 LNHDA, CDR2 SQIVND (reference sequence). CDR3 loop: CAPTQGPAMCTRSSYNSPLHF. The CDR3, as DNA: TGTGCCCCCACCCAGGGTCCAGCTATGTGCACCCGGAGCTCCTATAATTCACCCCTCCACTTT.

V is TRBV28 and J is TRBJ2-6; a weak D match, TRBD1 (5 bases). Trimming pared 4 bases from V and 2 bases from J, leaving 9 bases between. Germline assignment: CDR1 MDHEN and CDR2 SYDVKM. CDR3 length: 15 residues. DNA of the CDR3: TGTGCCAGCAGTTATAAGGGGACTGGGGCCAACGTCCTGACTTTC. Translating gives CASSYKGTGANVLTF.

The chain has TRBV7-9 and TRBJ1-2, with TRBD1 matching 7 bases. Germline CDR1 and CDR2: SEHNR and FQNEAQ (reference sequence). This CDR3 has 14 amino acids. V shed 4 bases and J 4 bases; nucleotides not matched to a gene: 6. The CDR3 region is CASSYRDSVYGYTF. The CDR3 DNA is TGTGCCAGCAGCTACCGGGACAGCGTCTATGGCTACACCTTC. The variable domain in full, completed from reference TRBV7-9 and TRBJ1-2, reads DTGVSQNPRHKITKRGQNVTFRCDPISEHNRLYWYRQTLGQGPEFLTYFQNEAQLEKSRLLSDRFSAERPKGSFSTLEIQRTEQGDSAMYLCASSYRDSVYGYTFGSGTRLTVV.

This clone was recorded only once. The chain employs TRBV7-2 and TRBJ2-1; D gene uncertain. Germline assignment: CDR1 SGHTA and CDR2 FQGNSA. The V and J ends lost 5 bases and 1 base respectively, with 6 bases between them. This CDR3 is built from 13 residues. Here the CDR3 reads CASSPPSYNEQFF. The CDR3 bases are TGTGCCAGCAGCCCCCCATCCTACAATGAGCAGTTCTTC.

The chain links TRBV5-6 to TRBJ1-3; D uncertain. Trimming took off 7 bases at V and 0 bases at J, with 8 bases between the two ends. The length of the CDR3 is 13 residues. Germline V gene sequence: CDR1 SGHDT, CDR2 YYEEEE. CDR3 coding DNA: TGTGCCAGCGCAGCGGTCTCTGGAAACACCATATATTTT. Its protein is CASAAVSGNTIYF.

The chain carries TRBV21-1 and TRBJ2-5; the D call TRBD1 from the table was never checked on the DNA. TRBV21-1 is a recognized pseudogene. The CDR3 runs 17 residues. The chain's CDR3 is CASSKDRGQVTEETQYF. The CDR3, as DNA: TGTGCCAGCAGCAAGGACAGGGGGCAGGTTACGGAAGAGACCCAGTACTTC.

The CDR3 nucleotides are TGCGCCAGCAGCTTGGAGTCCCGTCCGGGTACGCAGTATTTT. It translates to CASSLESRPGTQYF. V and J are TRBV5-1 and TRBJ2-3; no firm D call. The V gene's germline CDR1 is SGHRS and CDR2 YFSETQ. This CDR3 region has 14 residues. Trimming cost V 0 bases and J 8 bases, with 13 bases left between them.

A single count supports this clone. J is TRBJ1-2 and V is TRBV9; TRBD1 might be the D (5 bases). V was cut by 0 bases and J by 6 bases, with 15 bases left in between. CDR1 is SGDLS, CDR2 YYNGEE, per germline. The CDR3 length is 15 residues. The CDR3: CASSVARGYADGYTF. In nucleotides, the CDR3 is TGTGCCAGCAGCGTAGCTAGGGGATATGCGGATGGCTACACCTTC.

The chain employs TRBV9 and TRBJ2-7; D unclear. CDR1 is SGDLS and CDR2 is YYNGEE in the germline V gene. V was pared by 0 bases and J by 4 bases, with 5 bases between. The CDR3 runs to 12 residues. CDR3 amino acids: CASSVAVYEQYF. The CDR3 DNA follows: TGTGCCAGCAGCGTAGCAGTTTACGAGCAGTACTTC. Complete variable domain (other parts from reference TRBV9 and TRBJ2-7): DSGVTQTPKHLITATGQRVTLRCSPRSGDLSVYWYQQSLDQGLQFLIQYYNGEERAKGNILERFSAQQFPDLHSELNLSSLELGDSALYFCASSVAVYEQYFGPGTRLTVT.

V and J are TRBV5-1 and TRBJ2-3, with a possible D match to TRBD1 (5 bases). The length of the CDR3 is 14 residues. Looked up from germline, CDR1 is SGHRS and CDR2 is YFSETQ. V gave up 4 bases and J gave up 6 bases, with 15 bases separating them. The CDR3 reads CASSPRQTSDTQYF. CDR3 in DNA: TGCGCCAGCAGCCCACGACAGACGTCCGATACGCAGTATTTT.